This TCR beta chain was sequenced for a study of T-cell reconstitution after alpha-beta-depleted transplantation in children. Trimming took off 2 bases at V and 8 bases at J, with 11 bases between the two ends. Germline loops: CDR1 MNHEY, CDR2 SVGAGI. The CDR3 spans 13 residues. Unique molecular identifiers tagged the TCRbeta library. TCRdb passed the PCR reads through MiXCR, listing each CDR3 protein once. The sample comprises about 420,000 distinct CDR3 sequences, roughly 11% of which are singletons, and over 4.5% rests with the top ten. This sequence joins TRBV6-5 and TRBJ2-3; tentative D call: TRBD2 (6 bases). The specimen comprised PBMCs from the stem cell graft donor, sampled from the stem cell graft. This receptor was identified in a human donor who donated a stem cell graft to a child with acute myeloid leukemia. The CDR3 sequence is CASSYEAGSTQYF. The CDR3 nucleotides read TGTGCCAGCAGTTACGAGGCCGGGAGTACGCAGTATTTT.